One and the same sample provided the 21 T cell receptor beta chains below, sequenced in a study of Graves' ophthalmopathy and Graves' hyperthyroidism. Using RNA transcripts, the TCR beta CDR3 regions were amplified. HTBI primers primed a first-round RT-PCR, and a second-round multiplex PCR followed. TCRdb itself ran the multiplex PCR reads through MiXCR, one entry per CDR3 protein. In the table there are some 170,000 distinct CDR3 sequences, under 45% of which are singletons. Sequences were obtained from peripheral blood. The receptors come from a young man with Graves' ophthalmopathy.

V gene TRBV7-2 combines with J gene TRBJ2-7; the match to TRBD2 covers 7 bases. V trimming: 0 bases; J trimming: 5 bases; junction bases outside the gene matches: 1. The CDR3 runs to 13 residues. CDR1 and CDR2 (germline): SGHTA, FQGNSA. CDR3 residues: CASSLAGGNEQYF. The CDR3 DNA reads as TGTGCCAGCAGCTTAGCCGGGGGGAACGAGCAGTACTTC.

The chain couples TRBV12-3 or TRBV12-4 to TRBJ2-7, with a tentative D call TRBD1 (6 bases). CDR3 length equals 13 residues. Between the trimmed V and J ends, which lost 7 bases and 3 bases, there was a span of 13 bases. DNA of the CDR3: TGTGCCAGCAAAATGGGGGACATCTACGAGCAGTACTTC. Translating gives CASKMGDIYEQYF.

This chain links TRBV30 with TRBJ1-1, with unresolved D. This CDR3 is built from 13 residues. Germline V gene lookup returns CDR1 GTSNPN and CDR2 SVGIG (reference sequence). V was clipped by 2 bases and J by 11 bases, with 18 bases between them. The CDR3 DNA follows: TGTGCCTGGAGTCCCCGGTCTCCCCTGAACGCTTTCTTT. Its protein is CAWSPRSPLNAFF.

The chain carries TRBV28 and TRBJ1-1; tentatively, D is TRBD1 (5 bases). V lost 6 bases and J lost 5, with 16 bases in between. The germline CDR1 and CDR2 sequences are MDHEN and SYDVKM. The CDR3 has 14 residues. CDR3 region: CASRWGNLGTEAFF. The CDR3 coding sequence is TGTGCCAGCAGATGGGGGAATCTGGGGACTGAAGCTTTCTTT.

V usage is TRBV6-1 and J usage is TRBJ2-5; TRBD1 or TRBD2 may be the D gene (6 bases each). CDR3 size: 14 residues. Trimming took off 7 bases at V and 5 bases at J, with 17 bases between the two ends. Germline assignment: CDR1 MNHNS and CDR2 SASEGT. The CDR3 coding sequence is TGTGCCAGCACCCAGGGGAGGCACGGTGAGACCCAGTACTTC. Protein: CASTQGRHGETQYF.

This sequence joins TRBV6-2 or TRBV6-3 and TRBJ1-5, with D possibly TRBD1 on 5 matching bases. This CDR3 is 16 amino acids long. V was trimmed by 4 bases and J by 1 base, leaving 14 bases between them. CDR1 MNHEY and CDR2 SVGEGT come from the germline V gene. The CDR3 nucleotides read TGTGCCAGCAGTTCCCATGTGGGGGTGAGCAATCAGCCCCAGCATTTT. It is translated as CASSSHVGVSNQPQHF.

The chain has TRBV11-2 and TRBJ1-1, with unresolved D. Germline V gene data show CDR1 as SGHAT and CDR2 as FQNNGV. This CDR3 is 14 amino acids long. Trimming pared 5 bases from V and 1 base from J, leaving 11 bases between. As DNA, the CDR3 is TGTGCCAGCAGCCTGCGGTGGGGGAACACTGAAGCTTTCTTT. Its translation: CASSLRWGNTEAFF.

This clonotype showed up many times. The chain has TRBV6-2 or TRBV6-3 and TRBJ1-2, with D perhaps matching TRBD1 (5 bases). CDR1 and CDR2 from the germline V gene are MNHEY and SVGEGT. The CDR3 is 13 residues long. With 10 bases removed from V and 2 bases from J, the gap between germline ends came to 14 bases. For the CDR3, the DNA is TGTGCCAACTCCCGGGACTCGAACTATGGCTACACCTTC. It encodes CANSRDSNYGYTF.

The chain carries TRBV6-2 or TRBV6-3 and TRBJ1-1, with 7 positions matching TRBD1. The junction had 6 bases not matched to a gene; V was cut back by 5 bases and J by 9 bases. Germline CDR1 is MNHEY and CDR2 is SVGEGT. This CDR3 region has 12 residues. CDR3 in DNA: TGTGCCAGCAGTCCGACGGACAGGAAAGCTTTCTTT. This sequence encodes CASSPTDRKAFF.

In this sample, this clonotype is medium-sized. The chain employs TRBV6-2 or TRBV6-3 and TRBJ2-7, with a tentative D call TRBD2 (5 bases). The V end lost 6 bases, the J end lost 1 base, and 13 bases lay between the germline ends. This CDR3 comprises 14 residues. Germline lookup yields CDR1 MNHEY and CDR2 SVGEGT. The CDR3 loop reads CASRAAAASYEQYF. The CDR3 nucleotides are TGTGCCAGCAGGGCCGCAGCGGCTTCCTACGAGCAGTACTTC.

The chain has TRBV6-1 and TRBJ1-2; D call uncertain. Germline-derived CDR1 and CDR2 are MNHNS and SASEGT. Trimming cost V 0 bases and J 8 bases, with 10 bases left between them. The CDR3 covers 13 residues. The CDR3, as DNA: TGTGCCAGCAGTGAAGCCTCAAGACGCGGCTACACCTTC. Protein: CASSEASRRGYTF.

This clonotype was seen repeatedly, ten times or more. CDR3 coding DNA: TGTGCCAGCGCAGCCGGGACGGCGAGAAGTGAAGCTTTCTTT. Amino acids: CASAAGTARSEAFF. The chain combines TRBV18 with TRBJ1-1, with D maybe TRBD1 (5 bases). Germline V gene data show CDR1 as KGHSH and CDR2 as LQKENI. V lost 8 bases, J lost 7 bases, and 20 bases lay in between. The CDR3 contains 14 residues.

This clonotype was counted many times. CDR3 sequence: CAQRRDANQPQHF. The CDR3 DNA reads TGTGCCCAACGGCGGGACGCAAATCAGCCCCAGCATTTT. This chain links TRBV2 with TRBJ1-5; the D gene is possibly TRBD1 (5 bases). V shed 11 bases and J shed 4 bases, with 15 bases lying between them. Germline V CDR1 and CDR2: SNHLY, FYNNEI. The CDR3 is 13 amino acids.

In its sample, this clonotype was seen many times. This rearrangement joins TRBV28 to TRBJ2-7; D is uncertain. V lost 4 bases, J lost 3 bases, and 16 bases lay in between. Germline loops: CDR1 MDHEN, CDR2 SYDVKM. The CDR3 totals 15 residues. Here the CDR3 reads CASSSVPLTLYEQYF. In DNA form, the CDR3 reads TGTGCCAGCAGTTCGGTGCCCTTAACTCTCTACGAGCAGTACTTC. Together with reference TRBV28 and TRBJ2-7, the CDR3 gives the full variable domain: DVKVTQSSRYLVKRTGEKVFLECVQDMDHENMFWYRQDPGLGLRLIYFSYDVKMKEKGDIPEGYSVSREKKERFSLILESASTNQTSMYLCASSSVPLTLYEQYFGPGTRLTVT.

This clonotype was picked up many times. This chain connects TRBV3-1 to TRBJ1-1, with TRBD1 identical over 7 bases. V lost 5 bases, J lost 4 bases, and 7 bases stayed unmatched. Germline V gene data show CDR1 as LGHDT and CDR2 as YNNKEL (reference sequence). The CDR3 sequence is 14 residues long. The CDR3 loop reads CASSGRDSLTEAFF. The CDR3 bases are TGTGCCAGCAGCGGCCGGGACAGCCTCACTGAAGCTTTCTTT.

The CDR3, as DNA: TGTGCCAGCAGACCGGACAGCCGAGGGGAGACCCAGTACTTC. Amino acid sequence: CASRPDSRGETQYF. The rearrangement joins TRBV12-3 or TRBV12-4 to TRBJ2-5; possibly TRBD1 for D (6 bases). The CDR3 length is 14 residues. The ends were cut back, 6 bases at V and 5 bases at J, with 16 bases in the middle.

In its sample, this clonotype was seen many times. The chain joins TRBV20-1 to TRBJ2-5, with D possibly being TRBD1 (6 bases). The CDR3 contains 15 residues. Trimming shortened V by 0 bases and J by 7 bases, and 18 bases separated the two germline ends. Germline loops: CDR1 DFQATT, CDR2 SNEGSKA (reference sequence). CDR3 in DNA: TGCAGTGCTAGAGATGGGGGCCCCACGGGGTTGACCCAGTACTTC. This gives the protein CSARDGGPTGLTQYF.

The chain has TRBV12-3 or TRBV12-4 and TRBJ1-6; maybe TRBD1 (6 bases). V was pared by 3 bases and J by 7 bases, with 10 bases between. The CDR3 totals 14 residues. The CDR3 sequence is CASSFGQGNSPLHF. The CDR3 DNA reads TGTGCCAGCAGTTTCGGTCAGGGGAATTCACCCCTCCACTTT.

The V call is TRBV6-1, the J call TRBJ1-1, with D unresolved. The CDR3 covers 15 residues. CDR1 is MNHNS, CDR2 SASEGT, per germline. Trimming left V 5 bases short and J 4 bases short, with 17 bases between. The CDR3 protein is CASSQEAGSFTEAFF. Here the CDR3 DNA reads TGTGCCAGCAGTCAGGAGGCAGGCTCTTTCACTGAAGCTTTCTTT.

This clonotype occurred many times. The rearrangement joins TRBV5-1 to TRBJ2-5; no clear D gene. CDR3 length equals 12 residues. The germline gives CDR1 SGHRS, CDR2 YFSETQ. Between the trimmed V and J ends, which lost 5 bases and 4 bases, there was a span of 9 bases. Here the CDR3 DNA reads TGCGCCAGCAGTCAGACCAGAGAGACCCAGTACTTC. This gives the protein CASSQTRETQYF.

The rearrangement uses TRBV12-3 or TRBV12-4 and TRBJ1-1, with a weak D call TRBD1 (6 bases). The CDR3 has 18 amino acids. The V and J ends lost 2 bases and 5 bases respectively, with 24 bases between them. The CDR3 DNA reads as TGTGCCAGCAGTTTAAGATCTGGGGGCGCGGGCGTGAGGACTGAAGCTTTCTTT. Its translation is CASSLRSGGAGVRTEAFF.